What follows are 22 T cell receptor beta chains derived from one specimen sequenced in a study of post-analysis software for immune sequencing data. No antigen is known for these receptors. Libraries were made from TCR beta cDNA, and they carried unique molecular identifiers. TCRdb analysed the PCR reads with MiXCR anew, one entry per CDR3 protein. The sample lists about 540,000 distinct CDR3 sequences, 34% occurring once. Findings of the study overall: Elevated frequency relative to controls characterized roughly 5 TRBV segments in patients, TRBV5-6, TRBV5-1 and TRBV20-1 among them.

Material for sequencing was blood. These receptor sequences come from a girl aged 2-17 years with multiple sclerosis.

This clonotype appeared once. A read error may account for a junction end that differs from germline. In DNA form, the CDR3 reads TGCGCCAGCAGCCGCTCGACAGCAGATACGCCGTATTTT. It is translated as CASSRSTADTPYF. The chain is built from TRBV5-1 and TRBJ2-3; D perhaps matches TRBD1 (5 bases). CDR1 is SGHRS and CDR2 is YFSETQ in the germline V gene. This CDR3 comprises 13 residues.

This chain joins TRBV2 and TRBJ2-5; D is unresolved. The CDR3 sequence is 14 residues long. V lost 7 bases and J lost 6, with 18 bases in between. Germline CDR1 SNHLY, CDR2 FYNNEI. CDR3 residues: CASTKRLDRKTQYF. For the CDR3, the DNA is TGTGCCAGCACAAAAAGGTTGGATCGGAAGACCCAGTACTTC. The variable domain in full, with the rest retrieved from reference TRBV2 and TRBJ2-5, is EPEVTQTPSHQVTQMGQEVILRCVPISNHLYFYWYRQILGQKVEFLVSFYNNEISEKSEIFDDQFSVERPDGSNFTLKIRSTKLEDSAMYFCASTKRLDRKTQYFGPGTRLLVL.

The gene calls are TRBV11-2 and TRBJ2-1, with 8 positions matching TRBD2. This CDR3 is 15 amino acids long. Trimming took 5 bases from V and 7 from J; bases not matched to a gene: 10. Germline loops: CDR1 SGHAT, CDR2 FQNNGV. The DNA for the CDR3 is TGTGCCAGCAGCCCCCGGACTAGCATGTGGAATGAGCAGTTCTTC. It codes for CASSPRTSMWNEQFF.

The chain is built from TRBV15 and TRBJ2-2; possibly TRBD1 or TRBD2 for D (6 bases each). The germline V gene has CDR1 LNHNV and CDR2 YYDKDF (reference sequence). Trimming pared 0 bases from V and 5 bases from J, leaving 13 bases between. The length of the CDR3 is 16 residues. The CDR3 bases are TGTGCCACCAGCAGAGATACGGGGGCTCGGACCGGGGAGCTGTTTTTT. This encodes CATSRDTGARTGELFF.

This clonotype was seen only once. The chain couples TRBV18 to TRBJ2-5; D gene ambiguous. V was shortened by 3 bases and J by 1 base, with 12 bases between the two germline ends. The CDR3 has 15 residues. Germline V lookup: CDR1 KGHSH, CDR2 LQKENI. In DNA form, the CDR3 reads TGTGCCAGCTCACCGGGTCCGCAGATCCAAGAGACCCAGTACTTC. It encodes CASSPGPQIQETQYF.

CDR3: CASSPLGQENTEAFF. The CDR3 nucleotides read TGCGCCAGCAGCCCCCTGGGACAGGAGAACACTGAAGCTTTCTTT. The gene calls are TRBV4-1 and TRBJ1-1, with 8 bases identical to TRBD1. V lost 4 bases and J lost 1; bases outside the gene matches: 5. The CDR3 covers 15 residues. Germline CDR1 is MGHRA and CDR2 is YSYEKL.

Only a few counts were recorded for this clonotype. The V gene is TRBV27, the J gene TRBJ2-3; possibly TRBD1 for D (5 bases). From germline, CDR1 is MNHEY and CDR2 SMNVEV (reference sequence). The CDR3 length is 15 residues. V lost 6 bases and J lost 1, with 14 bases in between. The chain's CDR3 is CASSTRDGGTDTQYF. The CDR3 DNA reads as TGTGCCAGCAGCACCAGGGATGGGGGCACAGATACGCAGTATTTT.

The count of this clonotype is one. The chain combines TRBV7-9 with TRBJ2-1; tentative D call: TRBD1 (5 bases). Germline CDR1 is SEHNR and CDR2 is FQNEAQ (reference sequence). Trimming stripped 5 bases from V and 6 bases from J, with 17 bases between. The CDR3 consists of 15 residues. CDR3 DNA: TGTGCCAGCAGCCCCACAACAGGATGGCCCAATGAGCAGTTCTTC. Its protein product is CASSPTTGWPNEQFF.

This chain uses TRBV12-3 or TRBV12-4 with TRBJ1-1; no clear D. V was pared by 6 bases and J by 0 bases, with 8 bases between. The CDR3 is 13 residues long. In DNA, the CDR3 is TGTGCCAGCAGACCATGGATGAACACTGAAGCTTTCTTT. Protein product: CASRPWMNTEAFF.

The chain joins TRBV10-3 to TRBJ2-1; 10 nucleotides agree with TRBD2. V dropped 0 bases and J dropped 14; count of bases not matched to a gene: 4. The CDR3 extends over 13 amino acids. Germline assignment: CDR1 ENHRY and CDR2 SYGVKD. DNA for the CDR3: TGTGCCATCAGTGAGTCAGCGGGGGGGTCCAAGTTCTTC. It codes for CAISESAGGSKFF.

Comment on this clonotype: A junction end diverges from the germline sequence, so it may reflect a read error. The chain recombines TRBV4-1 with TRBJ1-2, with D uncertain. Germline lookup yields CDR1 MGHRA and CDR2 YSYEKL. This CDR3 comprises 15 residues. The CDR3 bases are TGCGCCGGCAGCCAAGAAGGGTATCTTTCGGATGGCTACACCTTC. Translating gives CAGSQEGYLSDGYTF.

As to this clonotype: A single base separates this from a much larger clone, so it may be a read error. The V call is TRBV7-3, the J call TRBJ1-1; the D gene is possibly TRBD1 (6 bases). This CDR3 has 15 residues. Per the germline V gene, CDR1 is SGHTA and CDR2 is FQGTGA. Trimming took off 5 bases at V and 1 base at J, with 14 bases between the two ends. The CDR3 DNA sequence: TGTGCCAGCAGCGACGCCGGGACACAGAACACTGAAGCTTTCTTT. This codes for CASSDAGTQNTEAFF. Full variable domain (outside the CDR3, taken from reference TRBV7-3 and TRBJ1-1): GAGVSQTPSNKVTEKGKYVELRCDPISGHTALYWYRQSLGQGPEFLIYFQGTGAADDSGLPNDRFFAVRPEGSVSTLKIQRTERGDSAVYLCASSDAGTQNTEAFFGQGTRLTVV.

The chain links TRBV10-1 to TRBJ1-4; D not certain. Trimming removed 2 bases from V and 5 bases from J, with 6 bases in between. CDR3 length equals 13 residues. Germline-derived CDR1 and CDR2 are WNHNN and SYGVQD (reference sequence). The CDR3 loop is CASSEGLNEKLFF. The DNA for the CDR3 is TGCGCCAGCAGTGAGGGTTTAAATGAAAAACTGTTTTTT.

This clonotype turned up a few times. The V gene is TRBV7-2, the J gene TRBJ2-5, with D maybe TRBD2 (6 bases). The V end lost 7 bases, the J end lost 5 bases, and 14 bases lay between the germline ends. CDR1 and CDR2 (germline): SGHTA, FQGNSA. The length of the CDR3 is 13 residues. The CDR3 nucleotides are TGTGCCAGCACCCGCGGGAATTGGGAGACCCAGTACTTC. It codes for CASTRGNWETQYF.

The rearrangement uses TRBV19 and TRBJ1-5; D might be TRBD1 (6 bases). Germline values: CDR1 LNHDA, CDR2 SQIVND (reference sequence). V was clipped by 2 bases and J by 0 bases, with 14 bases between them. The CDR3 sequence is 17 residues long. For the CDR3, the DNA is TGTGCCAGTAGTATAATCGGGGGCGACGATAGCAATCAGCCCCAGCATTTT. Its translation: CASSIIGGDDSNQPQHF.

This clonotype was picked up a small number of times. DNA for the CDR3: TGTGCCAGCAGTTTCGGGCCCGCCGCCGAGCAGTACTTC. As protein: CASSFGPAAEQYF. This rearrangement joins TRBV12-3 or TRBV12-4 to TRBJ2-7; D gene unclear. Trimming took off 3 bases at V and 6 bases at J, with 12 bases between the two ends. This CDR3 is 13 amino acids long.

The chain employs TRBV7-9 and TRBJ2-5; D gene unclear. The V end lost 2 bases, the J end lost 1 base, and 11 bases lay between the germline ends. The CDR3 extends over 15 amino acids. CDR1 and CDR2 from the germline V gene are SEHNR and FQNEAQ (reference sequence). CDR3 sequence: CASSLPLRIQETQYF. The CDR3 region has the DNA TGTGCCAGCAGCTTACCCCTCCGGATCCAAGAGACCCAGTACTTC.

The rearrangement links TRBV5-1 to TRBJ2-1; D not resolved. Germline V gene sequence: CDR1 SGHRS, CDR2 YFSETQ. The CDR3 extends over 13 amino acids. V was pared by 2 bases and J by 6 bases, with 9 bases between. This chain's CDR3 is CASSLPLSNEQFF. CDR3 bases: TGCGCCAGCAGCTTACCTCTCAGCAATGAGCAGTTCTTC.

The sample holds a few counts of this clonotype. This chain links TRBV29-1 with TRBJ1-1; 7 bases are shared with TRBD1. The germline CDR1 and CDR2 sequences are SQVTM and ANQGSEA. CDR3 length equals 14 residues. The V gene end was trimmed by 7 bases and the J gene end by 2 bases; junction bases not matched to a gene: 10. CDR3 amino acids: CSAGGDRPNTEAFF. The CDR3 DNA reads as TGCAGCGCCGGGGGGGACAGACCTAACACTGAAGCTTTCTTT.

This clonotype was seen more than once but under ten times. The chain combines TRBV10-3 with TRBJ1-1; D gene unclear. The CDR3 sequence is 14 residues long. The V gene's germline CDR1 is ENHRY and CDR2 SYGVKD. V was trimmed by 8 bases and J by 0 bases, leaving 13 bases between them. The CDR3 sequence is CAILSGVLNTEAFF. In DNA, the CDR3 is TGTGCCATCTTATCAGGTGTGTTGAACACTGAAGCTTTCTTT.

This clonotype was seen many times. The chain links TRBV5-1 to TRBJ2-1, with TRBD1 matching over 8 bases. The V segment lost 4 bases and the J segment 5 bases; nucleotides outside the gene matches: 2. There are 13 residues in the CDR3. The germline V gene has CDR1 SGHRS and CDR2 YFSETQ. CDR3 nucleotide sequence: TGCGCCAGCAGCCCGACAGGGGACAATGAGCAGTTCTTC. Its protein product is CASSPTGDNEQFF.

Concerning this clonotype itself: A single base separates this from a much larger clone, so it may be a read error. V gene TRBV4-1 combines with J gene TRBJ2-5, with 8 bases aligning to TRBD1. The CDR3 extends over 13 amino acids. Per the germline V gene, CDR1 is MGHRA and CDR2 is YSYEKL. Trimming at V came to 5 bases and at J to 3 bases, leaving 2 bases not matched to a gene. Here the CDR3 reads CASSVGQEETQYF. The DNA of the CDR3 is TGCGCCAGCAGCGTGGGACAGGAAGAGACCCAGTACTTC.